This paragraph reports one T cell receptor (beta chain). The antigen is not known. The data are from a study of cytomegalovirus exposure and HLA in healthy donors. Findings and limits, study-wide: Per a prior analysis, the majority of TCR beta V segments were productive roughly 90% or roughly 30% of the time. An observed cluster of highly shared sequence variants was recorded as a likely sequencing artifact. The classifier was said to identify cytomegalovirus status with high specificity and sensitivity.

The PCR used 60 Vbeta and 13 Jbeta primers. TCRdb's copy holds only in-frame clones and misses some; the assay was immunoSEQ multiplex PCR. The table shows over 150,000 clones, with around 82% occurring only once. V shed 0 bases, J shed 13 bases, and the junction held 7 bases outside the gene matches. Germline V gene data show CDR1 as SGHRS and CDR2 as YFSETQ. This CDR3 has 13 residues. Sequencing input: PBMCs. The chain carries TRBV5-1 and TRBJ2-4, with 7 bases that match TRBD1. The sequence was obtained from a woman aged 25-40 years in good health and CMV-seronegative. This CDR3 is CASSLGGTERQYF. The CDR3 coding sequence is TGCGCCAGCAGCTTGGGTGGGACAGAAAGACAGTACTTC.